The present T cell receptor (beta chain) was sequenced within a study of naive and memory T cell subsets. This clonotype appeared many times. Its specificity is not known. Per the germline V gene, CDR1 is LGHNT and CDR2 is FRNRAP. This CDR3 contains 16 residues. Trimming stripped 0 bases from V and 0 bases from J, with 11 bases between. Two oligonucleotides, mixed equimolar, formed the beta constant-region primer covering TRBC1 and TRBC2. The ligated cDNA underwent four PCR rounds using SP2 and nested alpha and beta constant-region primers. MiXCR, applied by TCRdb to the UMI-ligation and nested PCR reads, yields one record per CDR3 protein. This sample has 80,000 to 95,000 distinct CDR3 sequences, with approximately 9.2% found just once. Study-wide results and limits: Possibly reflecting memory cells re-expressing CD45RA, a few larger clonotypes occurred in naive repertoires, especially CD8.

The clonotype was recovered from a human donor in good health. Sequencing was performed on naive CD8+ T cells from blood. The chain uses TRBV12-5 and TRBJ1-1, with D possibly being TRBD1 (5 bases). CDR3 coding DNA: TGTGCTAGTGGTTTGGTTGATGGACACGTGAACACTGAAGCTTTCTTT. Protein sequence: CASGLVDGHVNTEAFF.